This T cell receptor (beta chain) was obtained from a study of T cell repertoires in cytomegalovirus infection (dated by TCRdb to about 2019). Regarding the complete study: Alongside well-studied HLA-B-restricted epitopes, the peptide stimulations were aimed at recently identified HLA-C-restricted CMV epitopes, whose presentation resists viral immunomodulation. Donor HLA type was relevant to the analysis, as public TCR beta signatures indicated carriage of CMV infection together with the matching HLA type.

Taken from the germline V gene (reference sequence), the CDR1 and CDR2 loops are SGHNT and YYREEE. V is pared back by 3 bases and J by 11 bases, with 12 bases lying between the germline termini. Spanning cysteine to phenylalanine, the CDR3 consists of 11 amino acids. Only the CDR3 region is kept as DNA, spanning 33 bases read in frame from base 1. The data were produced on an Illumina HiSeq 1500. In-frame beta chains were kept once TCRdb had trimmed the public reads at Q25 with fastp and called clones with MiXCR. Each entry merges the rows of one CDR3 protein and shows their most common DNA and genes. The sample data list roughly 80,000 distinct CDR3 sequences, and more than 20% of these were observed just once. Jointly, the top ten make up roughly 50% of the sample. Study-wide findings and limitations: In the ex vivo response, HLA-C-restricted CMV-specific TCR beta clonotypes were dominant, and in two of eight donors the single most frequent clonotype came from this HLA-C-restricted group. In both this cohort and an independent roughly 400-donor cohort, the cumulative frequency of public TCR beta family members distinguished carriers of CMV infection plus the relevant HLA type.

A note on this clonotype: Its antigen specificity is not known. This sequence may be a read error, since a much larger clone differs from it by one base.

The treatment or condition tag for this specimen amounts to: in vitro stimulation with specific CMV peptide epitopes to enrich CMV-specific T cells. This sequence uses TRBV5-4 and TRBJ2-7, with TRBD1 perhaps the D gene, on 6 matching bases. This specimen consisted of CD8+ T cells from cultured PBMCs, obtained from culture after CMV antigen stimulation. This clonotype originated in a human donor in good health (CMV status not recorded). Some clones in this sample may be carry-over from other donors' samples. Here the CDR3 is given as CASSSGQREYF. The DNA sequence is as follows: TGTGCCAGCAGCTCAGGACAGAGGGAGTACTTC.